The 17 T cell receptor beta chains in this list originate from one sample, sequenced in a study of blood T cell repertoires in COVID-19. The protocol was immunoSEQ multiplex PCR, while the TCRdb copy is restricted to in-frame clones and leaves out a portion. The sample lists about 69,000 clones; roughly 79% were seen once. The sample taken for sequencing was peripheral blood. The receptors come from a man aged 55 to 69 with acute or convalescent COVID-19.

This chain links TRBV6-5 with TRBJ1-5, with 9 bases lining up with TRBD1. Germline V gene data show CDR1 as MNHEY and CDR2 as SVGAGI. V shed 5 bases and J 7 bases; nucleotides not matched to a gene: 9. The CDR3 spans 15 residues. CDR3 protein: CASSPGTGFGQPQHF. In nucleotides, the CDR3 is TGTGCCAGCAGTCCCGGGACAGGGTTTGGGCAGCCCCAGCATTTT.

J is TRBJ2-3 and V is TRBV19, with TRBD2 matching over 11 bases. Germline-derived CDR1 and CDR2 are LNHDA and SQIVND (reference sequence). V shed 1 base, J shed 5 bases, and the junction held 5 bases outside the gene matches. The CDR3 loop spans 16 amino acids. The DNA of the CDR3 is TGTGCCAGTAGTATAGGACTAGCGGGGCAAGGAGATACGCAGTATTTT. The encoded protein is CASSIGLAGQGDTQYF. The variable domain in full, with the rest retrieved from reference TRBV19 and TRBJ2-3, is DGGITQSPKYLFRKEGQNVTLSCEQNLNHDAMYWYRQDPGQGLRLIYYSQIVNDFQKGDIAEGYSVSREKKESFPLTVTSAQKNPTAFYLCASSIGLAGQGDTQYFGPGTRLTVL.

The chain couples TRBV6-5 to TRBJ2-3; 7 nucleotides line up with TRBD1. This CDR3 region has 13 residues. The germline gives CDR1 MNHEY, CDR2 SVGAGI. J was trimmed by 1 base and V by 6 bases; bases with no gene match: 1. Here the CDR3 DNA reads TGTGCCAGCAGAGGGACAGGCACAGATACGCAGTATTTT. Translating it yields CASRGTGTDTQYF.

The chain uses TRBV7-2 and TRBJ1-4; TRBD1 matches at 7 bases. Germline V lookup: CDR1 SGHTA, CDR2 FQGNSA. CDR3 size: 18 residues. V was pared by 5 bases and J by 0 bases, with 12 bases of the junction left unmatched. This CDR3 reads CASSPGATGFATNEKLFF. The CDR3 bases are TGTGCCAGCAGCCCGGGGGCGACAGGGTTCGCAACTAATGAAAAACTGTTTTTT.

The chain links TRBV29-1 to TRBJ2-3, with D possibly TRBD1 on 5 matching bases. CDR3 length: 17 residues. Germline loops: CDR1 SQVTM, CDR2 ANQGSEA. Trimming cost V 2 bases and J 1 base, with 19 bases left between them. The CDR3, as DNA: TGCAGCGTTGAATTCCGGCCCCCGGTGGGGCGCACAGATACGCAGTATTTT. It encodes CSVEFRPPVGRTDTQYF.

The chain joins TRBV18 to TRBJ1-1; 7 nucleotides line up with TRBD1. The ends lost 6 bases at V and 0 bases at J; junction bases unmatched: 7. Looked up from germline, CDR1 is KGHSH and CDR2 is LQKENI. CDR3 length: 15 residues. The CDR3 protein is CASSYTGALNTEAFF. The CDR3 DNA reads TGTGCCAGCTCGTATACAGGGGCCTTGAACACTGAAGCTTTCTTT.

The rearrangement links TRBV20-1 to TRBJ1-1; D remains unclear. Trimming stripped 7 bases from V and 5 bases from J, with 11 bases between. This CDR3 contains 11 residues. Germline CDR1 and CDR2: DFQATT and SNEGSKA (reference sequence). The CDR3 nucleotides are TGCAGTGTCCCCGCCGGGACTGAAGCTTTCTTT. It codes for CSVPAGTEAFF.

This chain uses TRBV6-2 or TRBV6-3 with TRBJ2-5; TRBD2 matches at 7 bases. Germline V gene sequence: CDR1 MNHEY, CDR2 SVGEGT. This CDR3 has 13 residues. V lost 6 bases and J lost 9; bases outside the gene matches: 10. CDR3 nucleotides: TGTGCCAGCAGCCCTGGACTAGAGGTGGCCCAGTACTTC. This sequence encodes CASSPGLEVAQYF.

The gene calls are TRBV28 and TRBJ1-5; 7 positions match TRBD1. Germline-derived CDR1 and CDR2 are MDHEN and SYDVKM. The V gene end was trimmed by 3 bases and the J gene end by 7 bases; junction bases not matched to a gene: 6. This CDR3 is 14 amino acids long. CDR3: CASSLKGAYQPQHF. The CDR3 region has the DNA TGTGCCAGCAGTTTGAAGGGGGCATACCAGCCCCAGCATTTT. Using reference TRBV28 and TRBJ1-5 for the parts outside the CDR3, the full variable domain is DVKVTQSSRYLVKRTGEKVFLECVQDMDHENMFWYRQDPGLGLRLIYFSYDVKMKEKGDIPEGYSVSREKKERFSLILESASTNQTSMYLCASSLKGAYQPQHFGDGTRLSIL.

The gene calls are TRBV5-5 and TRBJ1-1; D remains ambiguous. With 1 base removed from V and 5 bases from J, the gap between germline ends came to 9 bases. The CDR3 covers 13 residues. Looked up from germline, CDR1 is SGHKS and CDR2 is YYEKEE (reference sequence). The CDR3 sequence is CASSLIAGTEAFF. In nucleotides, the CDR3 is TGTGCCAGCAGCTTGATCGCAGGTACTGAAGCTTTCTTT.

V usage is TRBV19 and J usage is TRBJ2-7, with 7 bases lining up with TRBD1. This CDR3 comprises 16 residues. Trimming cost V 5 bases and J 3 bases; bases outside gene matches: 13. Germline V gene sequence: CDR1 LNHDA, CDR2 SQIVND (reference sequence). CDR3 protein: CASSGNRTGHLYEQYF. CDR3 in DNA: TGTGCCAGTAGTGGCAATAGGACAGGTCACCTCTACGAGCAGTACTTC.

This chain uses TRBV6-2 or TRBV6-3 with TRBJ2-1, with 11 bases that match TRBD2. CDR3 size: 13 residues. V lost 5 bases to trimming and J lost 10 bases; unmatched junction nucleotides: 4. Germline CDR1 is MNHEY and CDR2 is SVGEGT. The CDR3: CASSTGTSGEQFF. CDR3 DNA sequence: TGTGCCAGCAGTACAGGGACTAGCGGAGAGCAGTTCTTC.

J is TRBJ2-5 and V is TRBV11-2; 7 bases fit TRBD1. V shed 2 bases, J shed 1 base, and the junction held 10 bases outside the gene matches. The CDR3 has 17 amino acids. The germline V gene has CDR1 SGHAT and CDR2 FQNNGV. CDR3 sequence (DNA): TGTGCCAGCAGCTTATTAATCGGGACAGATGTCCAAGAGACCCAGTACTTC. It specifies CASSLLIGTDVQETQYF.

This sequence joins TRBV12-3 or TRBV12-4 and TRBJ1-1; the match to TRBD1 covers 7 bases. The CDR3 has 13 amino acids. V was clipped by 8 bases and J by 2 bases; unmatched bases: 5. The CDR3 bases are TGTGCCAGCTGTGACAGGGAAAACACTGAAGCTTTCTTT. It codes for CASCDRENTEAFF.

The V gene is TRBV5-8, the J gene TRBJ2-7, with TRBD2 as a possible D gene (6 bases). Germline loops: CDR1 SGHTS, CDR2 YDEGEE. The CDR3 is made up of 13 amino acids. V shed 3 bases and J shed 6 bases, with 13 bases lying between them. CDR3 DNA: TGTGCCAGCAGCTACGGGACTGCAGCCGAGCAGTACTTC. Protein sequence: CASSYGTAAEQYF. Supplemented by reference TRBV5-8 and TRBJ2-7, the full variable domain reads EAGVTQSPTHLIKTRGQQATLRCSPISGHTSVYWYQQALGLGLQFLLWYDEGEERNRGNFPPRFSGRQFPNYSSELNVNALELEDSALYLCASSYGTAAEQYFGPGTRLTVT.

Regarding this clone: This same CDR3 is encoded by further DNA sequences in the sample. The chain recombines TRBV19 with TRBJ2-3, with D tentatively TRBD2 (6 bases). There are 12 residues in the CDR3. From germline, CDR1 is LNHDA and CDR2 SQIVND (reference sequence). The V and J ends lost 6 bases and 6 bases respectively, with 10 bases between them. The CDR3 DNA reads TGTGCCAGTAGGTTGAGCGGGGATACGCAGTATTTT. This sequence encodes CASRLSGDTQYF.

The rearrangement joins TRBV14 to TRBJ1-5; D is ambiguous. V lost 5 bases and J lost 3, with 17 bases in between. Per germline, CDR1 SGHDN and CDR2 FVKESK. The CDR3 is 16 amino acids. CDR3 sequence: CASSEGGRVDNQPQHF. CDR3 nucleotides: TGTGCCAGCAGCGAAGGAGGTCGGGTTGACAATCAGCCCCAGCATTTT. Filled out from reference TRBV14 and TRBJ1-5, the complete variable domain reads EAGVTQFPSHSVIEKGQTVTLRCDPISGHDNLYWYRRVMGKEIKFLLHFVKESKQDESGMPNNRFLAERTGGTYSTLKVQPAELEDSGVYFCASSEGGRVDNQPQHFGDGTRLSIL.